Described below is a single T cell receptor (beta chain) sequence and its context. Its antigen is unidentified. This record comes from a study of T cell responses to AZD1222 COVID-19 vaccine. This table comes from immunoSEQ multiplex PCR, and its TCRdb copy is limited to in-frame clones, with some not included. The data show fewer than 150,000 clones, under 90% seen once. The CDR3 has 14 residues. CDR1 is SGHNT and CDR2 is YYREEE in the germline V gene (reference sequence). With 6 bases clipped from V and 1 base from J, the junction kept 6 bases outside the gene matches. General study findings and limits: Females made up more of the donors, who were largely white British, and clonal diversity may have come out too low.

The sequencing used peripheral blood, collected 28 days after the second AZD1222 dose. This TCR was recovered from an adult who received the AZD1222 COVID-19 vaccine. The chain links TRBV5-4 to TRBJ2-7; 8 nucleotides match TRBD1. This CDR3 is CASMPGGQSYEQYF. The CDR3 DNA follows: TGTGCCAGCATGCCAGGGGGCCAGTCCTACGAGCAGTACTTC.